The rows below give T cell receptor beta chains drawn from one sample of a study of blood T cell repertoires in COVID-19. Assay used: immunoSEQ multiplex PCR; TCRdb lists only in-frame clones, some missing. The sample records roughly 300,000 clones, around 89% being singletons. The sample consisted of peripheral blood. The receptors stem from a man aged 18 to 30 who had recovered from COVID-19. Both conserved end residues are part of each CDR3. The D gene is left open where the match is weak. Clone size is stated in some rows and not others, as once, few, many or a class when expanded.

cdr3_nt cdr3_aa clone_size d_call j_call v_call
TGCGCCAGCAGTGAGTCAGGGGCGAACACTGAAGCTTTCTTT CASSESGANTEAFF NA NA TRBJ1-1 TRBV10-1
TGTGCCAGCAGTAGGGGACAGGGGGCTCTTGTCTACGAGCAGTACTTC CASSRGQGALVYEQYF NA TRBD1 TRBJ2-7 TRBV2
TGTGCCAGCAGCGCGACCGGGACTAGCGGGGGATACAATGAGCAGTTCTTC CASSATGTSGGYNEQFF NA TRBD2 TRBJ2-1 TRBV9
TGTGCCAGCAGCCCCCATGGGGGACTGTCAGATACGCAGTATTTT CASSPHGGLSDTQYF NA NA TRBJ2-3 TRBV5-8
TGTGCCAGCAGCTTGTTTGGGGAGGGGGAAGATACGCAGTATTTT CASSLFGEGEDTQYF NA NA TRBJ2-3 TRBV5-6
TGTGCCAGCAGCTTGGGACAGGGCCCTGAAGCTTTCTTT CASSLGQGPEAFF NA TRBD1 TRBJ1-1 TRBV13
TGTGCCAGTAGTATTACAGGGATGGGGCAGACCCAGTACTTC CASSITGMGQTQYF NA NA TRBJ2-5 TRBV19
TGTGCCAGCAGCCAAGACACCCTGTCGGGACTTCTATACAATGAGCAGTTCTTC CASSQDTLSGLLYNEQFF NA NA TRBJ2-1 TRBV4-2
TGCGCCAGCAGCCAACGGCGGGGGGATTACAATGAGCAGTTCTTC CASSQRRGDYNEQFF NA TRBD2 TRBJ2-1 TRBV4-1
TGTGCCAGCAGTATCGGGGGGGGCCAGTTCTTC CASSIGGGQFF once TRBD2 TRBJ2-1 TRBV12-3/TRBV12-4
TGCGCCAGCAGCCGAGCCCGATCTGCGGACAGCCACTATGGCTACACCTTC CASSRARSADSHYGYTF NA NA TRBJ1-2 TRBV5-1
TGTGCCTGGAGGAGTTTCGGACACAACTCCTACGAGCAGTACTTC CAWRSFGHNSYEQYF NA NA TRBJ2-7 TRBV30
TGTGCCAGCAGCAAATTCGAGATCGCGGGGGGTGAAGCTTTCTTT CASSKFEIAGGEAFF NA NA TRBJ1-1 TRBV21-1
TGTGCCAGCAGTCCTTCGACTAGCGGGAGACCCTACAATGAGCAGTTCTTC CASSPSTSGRPYNEQFF NA TRBD2 TRBJ2-1 TRBV27
TGTGCCAGCGGCCCCAGAGGGGTACAGGGGGCATCCCCCAGCTCTGGGGCCAACGTCCTGACTTTC CASGPRGVQGASPSSGANVLTF once TRBD1 TRBJ2-6 TRBV6-2/TRBV6-3
TGTGCCAGCAGCTTGACAGGGGACGAGCAGTACTTC CASSLTGDEQYF NA TRBD1 TRBJ2-7 TRBV5-6
TGTGCCAGCAGTTCGTCTACAGGGAACACTGAAGCTTTCTTT CASSSSTGNTEAFF NA NA TRBJ1-1 TRBV6-5
TGCGCCGGCCGGGCCGGGGGGAGCAATCAGCCCCAGCATTTT CAGRAGGSNQPQHF many NA TRBJ1-5 TRBV23-1
TGTGCCAGCAGCTTAGAGCCCTCTGGGGCCAACGTCCTGACTTTC CASSLEPSGANVLTF NA NA TRBJ2-6 TRBV7-3
TGTGCCAGCAGCTCGACAGGGGAAAGTGAAAAACTGTTTTTT CASSSTGESEKLFF NA TRBD1 TRBJ1-4 TRBV11-2
TGTGCCAGCAGCCTCCGACTAGCGGGAGAAGAGACCCAGTACTTC CASSLRLAGEETQYF NA TRBD2 TRBJ2-5 TRBV11-2
TGTGCCAGCAGTTTACTGGGCCAGCCCCAGCATTTT CASSLLGQPQHF NA NA TRBJ1-5 TRBV27
TGTGCCAGCAGCCCCCGGGGGGATGTAGGAGATACGCAGTATTTT CASSPRGDVGDTQYF NA TRBD2 TRBJ2-3 TRBV7-9
TGTGCCAGCAGTTACGGGGGACAGGGCTGGGGCCCAGATACGCAGTATTTT CASSYGGQGWGPDTQYF NA TRBD1 TRBJ2-3 TRBV6-2/TRBV6-3
TGTGCCAGCAGTGACTCCGGGACAGGGCCTTACCTAGGCTACACCTTC CASSDSGTGPYLGYTF NA TRBD1 TRBJ1-2 TRBV6-4
TGTGCCAGTAGCCCCGGGACAGGGCGAGAAAAACTGTTTTTT CASSPGTGREKLFF NA TRBD1 TRBJ1-4 TRBV7-9
TGTGCCAGCAGTTCTCCCCAACTAGCGGGAACAGATACGCAGTATTTT CASSSPQLAGTDTQYF NA TRBD2 TRBJ2-3 TRBV6-2/TRBV6-3
TGTGCCAGCAGTGAAGCAGTGGAGAGGATTGAGCAGTTCTTC CASSEAVERIEQFF few NA TRBJ2-1 TRBV6-1
TGTGCCAGCAGCCAAGCTCCACAGGGCCTTGGAAACACCATATATTTT CASSQAPQGLGNTIYF few NA TRBJ1-3 TRBV3-1/TRBV3-2
TGTGCCAGCAGCGTATCTTTTAGGGGAGAGCAGTACTTC CASSVSFRGEQYF NA NA TRBJ2-7 TRBV9
TGTGCCAGCAGTGACGATGGGGCAGGAACCTATGGCTACACCTTC CASSDDGAGTYGYTF NA NA TRBJ1-2 TRBV6-1
TGTGCCAGCAGCTTAGGGGGCCCCTACGAGCAGTACTTC CASSLGGPYEQYF NA TRBD1 TRBJ2-7 TRBV5-4
TGTGCCAGCAGCGGCGACAGGGGAGCAGATACGCAGTATTTT CASSGDRGADTQYF NA TRBD1 TRBJ2-3 TRBV2
TGTGCCAGCAGCCTAGGGCAGGGTATGAACACTGAAGCTTTCTTT CASSLGQGMNTEAFF NA NA TRBJ1-1 TRBV5-4
TGTGCCAGCAGCCTAGGACAGGGGCAAGAGACCCAGTACTTC CASSLGQGQETQYF NA TRBD1 TRBJ2-5 TRBV7-9
TGTGCCAGCAGCTACTGGACAGGGGACAAGAATTCACCCCTCCACTTT CASSYWTGDKNSPLHF NA TRBD1 TRBJ1-6 TRBV6-5
TGTGCCAGCAGCCCCCAAGGACAGTACAATGAGCAGTTCTTC CASSPQGQYNEQFF NA NA TRBJ2-1 TRBV3-1/TRBV3-2
TGTGCCAGCAGCTCCCCAGGCCCCCAAGAGACCCAGTACTTC CASSSPGPQETQYF NA NA TRBJ2-5 TRBV7-9
TGCAGTGCCGTCTCAGGCTATGGCTACACCTTC CSAVSGYGYTF few NA TRBJ1-2 TRBV20-1
TGCGCCAGCAGCTGGACAGGGGCGGTCATCACCGGGGAGCTGTTTTTT CASSWTGAVITGELFF NA TRBD1 TRBJ2-2 TRBV5-1
TGTGCCAGCAGTCCGGGACTAGGTGGGAATGAGCAGTTCTTC CASSPGLGGNEQFF few TRBD2 TRBJ2-1 TRBV27
TGTGCCAGCAGCTCGACTAGCGGGAGTCACGACAATGAGCAGTTCTTC CASSSTSGSHDNEQFF NA TRBD2 TRBJ2-1 TRBV5-4
TGTGCCAGTGCTTCGGGACTAGCGGGAGGGAGGAACACCGGGGAGCTGTTTTTT CASASGLAGGRNTGELFF NA TRBD2 TRBJ2-2 TRBV19
TGTGCCAGCAGCCAAAACGGCGGGGCGGGCACTGAAGCTTTCTTT CASSQNGGAGTEAFF NA NA TRBJ1-1 TRBV11-3
TGTGCTAGTGGCCCGGGACTAGCGATGAACACAGATACGCAGTATTTT CASGPGLAMNTDTQYF once TRBD2 TRBJ2-3 TRBV12-5
TGTGCCAGCAGTTTTCCCGGGAGGGAAAGCTATGGCTACACCTTC CASSFPGRESYGYTF NA NA TRBJ1-2 TRBV6-7
TGTGCCAGCAGCCAAAACCCAGGACAGAGAACCTACGAGCAGTACTTC CASSQNPGQRTYEQYF NA NA TRBJ2-7 TRBV14
TGTGCCAGCAGCCAAGATCTTGGGGGGACTGAAGCTTTCTTT CASSQDLGGTEAFF NA NA TRBJ1-1 TRBV14
TGTGCCAGTACCTATTTTAGCGGGGACAGCAATCAGCCCCAGCATTTT CASTYFSGDSNQPQHF NA NA TRBJ1-5 TRBV19
TGTGCCAGCTCACCAACAGGGAATAGCAATCAGCCCCAGCATTTT CASSPTGNSNQPQHF NA NA TRBJ1-5 TRBV18
TGCGCCAGCAGCCTCAACGGGGGGGCCGGGGAGCTGTTTTTT CASSLNGGAGELFF NA TRBD2 TRBJ2-2 TRBV5-1
TGTGCCAGCAGCTTAGTGGGCGGGAGTGAAACCGGGGAGCTGTTTTTT CASSLVGGSETGELFF NA TRBD2 TRBJ2-2 TRBV7-3
TGTGCCAGCAGCTCCTGGAGCGGGGGGGCAGATACGCAGTATTTT CASSSWSGGADTQYF NA TRBD2 TRBJ2-3 TRBV7-6
TGTGCCAGCAGCGAACGACAGGGGGCGAATACTGGGGCCAACGTCCTGACTTTC CASSERQGANTGANVLTF NA TRBD1 TRBJ2-6 TRBV9
TGTGCCAGCTCGAGACAGGGGGCAACTAATGAAAAACTGTTTTTT CASSRQGATNEKLFF NA TRBD1 TRBJ1-4 TRBV18
TGTGCCAGCAGTTCTATTCCTTATAATTCACCCCTCCACTTT CASSSIPYNSPLHF NA NA TRBJ1-6 TRBV25-1
TGTGCCAGTAGTATAGCGGGTGCCGAGCAGTACTTC CASSIAGAEQYF NA NA TRBJ2-7 TRBV19
TGTGCCAGTAGTATAGATCTTAGCTCCTACAATGAGCAGTTCTTC CASSIDLSSYNEQFF NA NA TRBJ2-1 TRBV19